Below are 19 T cell receptor beta chains sequenced from a single sample in a study of cytomegalovirus exposure and HLA in healthy donors. Vbeta (60) and Jbeta (13) primers were used in the PCR. Here immunoSEQ multiplex PCR was the method, and the copy in TCRdb shows in-frame clones only, minus some. There are about 160,000 clones in the sample; over 60% occur only once, and around 3.1% lies in the top ten. The sequenced sample was PBMCs. The receptor set was obtained from a woman aged 40-49 years in good health and CMV-seronegative.

This sequence joins TRBV6-1 and TRBJ1-1; D uncertain. Trimming pared 6 bases from V and 2 bases from J, leaving 16 bases between. Germline CDR1 and CDR2: MNHNS and SASEGT. CDR3 length: 15 amino acids. CDR3 loop: CASSFSVLRNTEAFF. CDR3 DNA sequence: TGTGCCAGCAGCTTCTCGGTCCTCCGAAACACTGAAGCTTTCTTT.

The V and J genes are TRBV19 and TRBJ1-1; D is unresolved. This CDR3 contains 16 residues. CDR1 is LNHDA and CDR2 is SQIVND in the germline V gene (reference sequence). Trimming took off 7 bases at V and 4 bases at J, with 22 bases between the two ends. The CDR3 here is CASKRTHTGKATEAFF. The CDR3 DNA is TGTGCCAGTAAGAGGACCCACACGGGGAAGGCCACTGAAGCTTTCTTT.

This clone was found a few times. The rearrangement joins TRBV5-1 to TRBJ2-3; TRBD2 is a possible D gene (7 bases). The ends were cut back, 7 bases at V and 6 bases at J, with 15 bases in the middle. There are 13 residues in the CDR3. Germline lookup yields CDR1 SGHRS and CDR2 YFSETQ. CDR3 DNA: TGCGCCAGCGATGGGGGGGGGCGTGATACGCAGTATTTT. It encodes CASDGGGRDTQYF.

V is TRBV2 and J is TRBJ2-7, with D maybe TRBD1 (5 bases). CDR1 is SNHLY and CDR2 is FYNNEI in the germline V gene. The CDR3 has 12 amino acids. Trimming took 4 bases from V and 5 from J, leaving 9 bases between them. DNA for the CDR3: TGTGCCAGCAGTGTTCAGGGTGACGAGCAGTACTTC. The encoded protein is CASSVQGDEQYF.

This sequence joins TRBV4-1 and TRBJ2-7; 7 nucleotides line up with TRBD1. This CDR3 is built from 14 residues. Germline loops: CDR1 MGHRA, CDR2 YSYEKL. Trimming at V came to 2 bases and at J to 1 base, leaving 2 bases not matched to a gene. The DNA for the CDR3 is TGCGCCAGCAGCCAACCGGGACAGTCCTACGAGCAGTACTTC. As protein: CASSQPGQSYEQYF.

The chain joins TRBV7-2 to TRBJ2-1; D is uncertain. The CDR3 covers 13 residues. Between the trimmed V and J ends, which lost 5 bases and 8 bases, there was a span of 13 bases. Germline CDR1 SGHTA, CDR2 FQGNSA. CDR3 loop: CASSPPFRDEQFF. The CDR3 nucleotides are TGTGCCAGCAGCCCACCCTTCCGGGATGAGCAGTTCTTC.

The chain uses TRBV4-1 and TRBJ1-6; a weak D match, TRBD1 (5 bases). The germline gives CDR1 MGHRA, CDR2 YSYEKL. The V gene lost 0 bases and the J gene lost 7 bases, with 13 bases spanning the gap. The CDR3 consists of 16 residues. As DNA, the CDR3 is TGCGCCAGCAGCCAAGATTATTCAGGGTACAATTCACCCCTCCACTTT. It yields the protein CASSQDYSGYNSPLHF.

The chain couples TRBV12-5 to TRBJ2-7, with 7 bases fitting TRBD1. J was trimmed by 4 bases and V by 1 base; bases with no gene match: 7. The germline V gene has CDR1 LGHNT and CDR2 FRNRAP. This CDR3 contains 15 residues. The CDR3 nucleotides read TGTGCTAGTGGTTTGGACAGGGGTCGAAAATACGAGCAGTACTTC. It translates to CASGLDRGRKYEQYF.

Points on this clone: Germline is not matched at one junction end, which may reflect a read error. The chain recombines TRBV5-1 with TRBJ2-5; 7 nucleotides agree with TRBD2. This CDR3 region has 15 residues. Germline-derived CDR1 and CDR2 are SGHRS and YFSETQ. The CDR3 reads CASTLFSGPEETQYF. In DNA, the CDR3 is TGCGCCAGCACCTTGTTTAGCGGGCCGGAGGAGACCCAGTACTTC.

The CDR3 protein is CASSPHLYHYEQYF. The DNA for the CDR3 is TGTGCCAGCAGTCCACACCTTTACCACTACGAGCAGTACTTC. V gene TRBV6-1 combines with J gene TRBJ2-7, with D unresolved. The CDR3 is 14 residues long. Germline CDR1 is MNHNS and CDR2 is SASEGT. Trimming stripped 5 bases from V and 3 bases from J, with 14 bases between.

The V and J genes are TRBV6-6 and TRBJ1-4, with a possible D match to TRBD1 (5 bases). The CDR3 spans 12 residues. Germline values: CDR1 MNHNY, CDR2 SVGAGI (reference sequence). Trimming left V 10 bases short and J 5 bases short, with 11 bases between. The CDR3 DNA is TGTGCCACGGGGGAACTGAATGAAAAACTGTTTTTT. This translates into CATGELNEKLFF.

The table lists this clone with a few counts. V usage is TRBV7-9 and J usage is TRBJ1-1; 9 bases match TRBD1. Unmatched junction bases numbered 4, after V lost 5 bases and J lost 3 bases. Germline CDR1 reads SEHNR; CDR2 reads FQNEAQ (reference sequence). The CDR3 consists of 14 residues. CDR3 nucleotides: TGTGCCAGCAGCCCAACAGGGGGCCACACTGAAGCTTTCTTT. Protein sequence: CASSPTGGHTEAFF.

V and J are TRBV7-2 and TRBJ1-2; D gene ambiguous. The germline V gene has CDR1 SGHTA and CDR2 FQGNSA. This CDR3 has 14 residues. Between the trimmed V and J ends, which lost 5 bases and 5 bases, there was a span of 15 bases. The CDR3 here is CASSPYLVEYGYTF. The DNA of the CDR3 is TGTGCCAGCAGCCCATACCTGGTAGAGTATGGCTACACCTTC.

The chain combines TRBV11-2 with TRBJ1-3; D uncertain. The CDR3 loop spans 13 amino acids. Trimming stripped 2 bases from V and 4 bases from J, with 6 bases between. CDR1 SGHAT and CDR2 FQNNGV come from the germline V gene. The CDR3 DNA sequence: TGTGCCAGCAGCTTACCGGTGGGAAACACCATATATTTT. Translation: CASSLPVGNTIYF. The whole variable domain, remainder taken from reference TRBV11-2 and TRBJ1-3, is EAGVAQSPRYKIIEKRQSVAFWCNPISGHATLYWYQQILGQGPKLLIQFQNNGVVDDSQLPKDRFSAERLKGVDSTLKIQPAKLEDSAVYLCASSLPVGNTIYFGEGSWLTVV.

V and J are TRBV7-2 and TRBJ2-5; D might be TRBD1 (6 bases). The CDR3 is 19 amino acids. Germline V gene sequence: CDR1 SGHTA, CDR2 FQGNSA. The V end was cut by 5 bases, the J end by 1 base, with 26 bases between. The CDR3 nucleotides read TGTGCCAGCAGCATGAAAAGGGACACCAGGAAAGGGGTCCAAGAGACCCAGTACTTC. The encoded protein is CASSMKRDTRKGVQETQYF.

In DNA form, the CDR3 reads TGTGCCAGCAGTTTACCCGGGGGGAACACTGAAGCTTTCTTT. The encoded protein is CASSLPGGNTEAFF. The V and J genes are TRBV28 and TRBJ1-1; D may be TRBD1 (5 bases). Germline CDR1 reads MDHEN; CDR2 reads SYDVKM. The V gene lost 2 bases and the J gene lost 1 base, with 8 bases spanning the gap. The CDR3 runs to 14 residues.

The gene calls are TRBV7-3 and TRBJ2-5; 9 bases are a match to TRBD2. J gave up 4 bases and V 2 bases, and 5 bases lay outside the gene matches. This CDR3 is built from 15 residues. Germline V lookup: CDR1 SGHTA, CDR2 FQGTGA. The CDR3 is CASSLGGGAVETQYF. The DNA for the CDR3 is TGTGCCAGCAGCTTAGGCGGGGGGGCCGTAGAGACCCAGTACTTC.

The DNA for the CDR3 is TGCGCCAGCAGCCAAGAGTTGAGGGGGTACTACAATGAGCAGTTCTTC. This codes for CASSQELRGYYNEQFF. The chain has TRBV4-1 and TRBJ2-1; D might be TRBD1 (6 bases). The V and J ends lost 0 bases and 3 bases respectively, with 12 bases between them. Germline V lookup: CDR1 MGHRA, CDR2 YSYEKL. CDR3 size: 16 residues.

The rearrangement links TRBV7-9 to TRBJ2-5; D is ambiguous. The CDR3 spans 11 residues. Trimming took 5 bases from V and 1 from J, leaving 2 bases between them. Germline V gene lookup returns CDR1 SEHNR and CDR2 FQNEAQ (reference sequence). The CDR3 sequence is CASSLQETQYF. The CDR3 DNA reads as TGTGCCAGCAGCCTCCAAGAGACCCAGTACTTC.